The 5 T cell receptor beta chains in this list originate from one sample, sequenced in a study of cytomegalovirus exposure and HLA in healthy donors. 60 Vbeta and 13 Jbeta primers were used in PCR. Assay: immunoSEQ multiplex PCR; the TCRdb copy retains only in-frame clones and omits some. This specimen shows fewer than 250,000 clones; the ten leading clones hold more than 0.75%. The sequenced material came from PBMCs. All receptors derive from a woman aged 25 to 39 in good health and CMV-seropositive.

CDR3 region: CASSPRGGYKYEQYF. CDR3 in DNA: TGTGCCAGCAGTCCGAGGGGGGGCTATAAATACGAGCAGTACTTC. The chain joins TRBV6-5 to TRBJ2-7, with D perhaps matching TRBD2 (7 bases). V was pared by 5 bases and J by 4 bases, with 18 bases between. This CDR3 has 15 residues. Germline V gene sequence: CDR1 MNHEY, CDR2 SVGAGI.

The chain couples TRBV10-3 to TRBJ2-7; TRBD1 is a possible D gene (6 bases). The CDR3 sequence is 14 residues long. Germline V gene lookup returns CDR1 ENHRY and CDR2 SYGVKD. The V end was cut by 4 bases, the J end by 13 bases, with 23 bases between. The CDR3 region has the DNA TGTGCCATCAGTGGAGGGACACAGAAGTCACCCCCCTACTTC. Its protein is CAISGGTQKSPPYF.

The rearrangement joins TRBV29-1 to TRBJ2-5, with D maybe TRBD1 (5 bases). Germline-derived CDR1 and CDR2 are SQVTM and ANQGSEA. The V end was cut by 6 bases, the J end by 5 bases, with 13 bases between. The CDR3 totals 12 residues. CDR3 in DNA: TGCAGCGTGCCCCAGGGTGGGGAGACCCAGTACTTC. Amino acid sequence: CSVPQGGETQYF.

V and J are TRBV10-2 and TRBJ1-5, with a weak D call TRBD1 (6 bases). There are 13 residues in the CDR3. CDR1 is WSHSY, CDR2 SAAADI, per germline. V was pared by 4 bases and J by 7 bases, with 11 bases between. CDR3 region: CASSVGRGQPQHF. In DNA form, the CDR3 reads TGCGCCAGCAGTGTAGGCAGGGGCCAGCCCCAGCATTTT.

The chain is built from TRBV4-1 and TRBJ1-4; D may be TRBD1 (6 bases). This CDR3 comprises 15 residues. V lost 2 bases and J 8 bases, leaving 15 bases between the germline ends. Germline V CDR1 and CDR2: MGHRA, YSYEKL. The CDR3 DNA follows: TGCGCCAGCAGCCAATACAAGGGGGGAGGGGAAAAACTGTTTTTT. Translation: CASSQYKGGGEKLFF.